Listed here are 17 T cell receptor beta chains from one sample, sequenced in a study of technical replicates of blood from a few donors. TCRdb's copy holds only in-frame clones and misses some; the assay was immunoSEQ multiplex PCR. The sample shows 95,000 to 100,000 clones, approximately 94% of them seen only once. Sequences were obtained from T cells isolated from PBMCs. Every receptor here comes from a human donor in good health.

CDR3 sequence: CASSGTGNNQPQHF. The CDR3 coding sequence is TGTGCCAGCAGTGGGACAGGCAATAATCAGCCCCAGCATTTT. V usage is TRBV6-1 and J usage is TRBJ1-5, with 7 bases aligning to TRBD1. CDR1 is MNHNS, CDR2 SASEGT, per germline. The V segment lost 4 bases and the J segment 4 bases; nucleotides outside the gene matches: 4. The CDR3 loop spans 14 amino acids.

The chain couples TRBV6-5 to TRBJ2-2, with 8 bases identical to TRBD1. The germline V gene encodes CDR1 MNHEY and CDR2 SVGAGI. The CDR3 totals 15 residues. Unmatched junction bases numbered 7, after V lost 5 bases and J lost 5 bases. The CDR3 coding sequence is TGTGCCAGCAGTACCGACAGGGGCGGAACCGGGGAGCTGTTTTTT. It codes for CASSTDRGGTGELFF.

The CDR3 here is CASSPDRASGGFATDTQYF. In nucleotides, the CDR3 is TGTGCCAGCAGCCCCGATCGGGCTAGCGGGGGTTTTGCTACAGATACGCAGTATTTT. The chain couples TRBV5-4 to TRBJ2-3; 10 bases agree with TRBD2. Germline CDR1 is SGHNT and CDR2 is YYREEE (reference sequence). J lost 3 bases, V lost 4 bases, and 17 bases had no gene match. There are 19 residues in the CDR3.

Here the CDR3 reads CASSPSGLAGYEQYF. CDR3 DNA: TGCGCCAGCAGCCCATCGGGGCTAGCGGGCTACGAGCAGTACTTC. The chain has TRBV4-1 and TRBJ2-7; 8 nucleotides agree with TRBD2. Trimming cost V 4 bases and J 3 bases; bases outside gene matches: 8. The CDR3 runs to 15 residues. Germline assignment: CDR1 MGHRA and CDR2 YSYEKL.

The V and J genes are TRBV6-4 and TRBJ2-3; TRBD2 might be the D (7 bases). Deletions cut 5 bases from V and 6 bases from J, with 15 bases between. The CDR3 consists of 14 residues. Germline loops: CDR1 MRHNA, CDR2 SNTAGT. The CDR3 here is CASSLEGGLDTQYF. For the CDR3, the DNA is TGTGCCAGCAGTCTAGAGGGGGGGCTGGATACGCAGTATTTT.

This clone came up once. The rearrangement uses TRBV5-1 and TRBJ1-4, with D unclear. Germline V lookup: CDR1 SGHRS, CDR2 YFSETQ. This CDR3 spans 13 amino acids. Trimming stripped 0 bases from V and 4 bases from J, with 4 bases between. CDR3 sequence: CASSLDINEKLFF. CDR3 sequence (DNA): TGCGCCAGCAGCTTGGACATTAATGAAAAACTGTTTTTT.

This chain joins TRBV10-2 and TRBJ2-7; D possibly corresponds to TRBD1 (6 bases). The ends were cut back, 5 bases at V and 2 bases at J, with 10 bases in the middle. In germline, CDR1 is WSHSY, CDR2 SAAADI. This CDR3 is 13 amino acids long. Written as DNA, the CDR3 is TGCGCCAGCAGTCACAGGGTGGCCTACGAGCAGTACTTC. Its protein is CASSHRVAYEQYF.

The CDR3 DNA sequence: TGTGCCATAAATCTAGCGGGGGGGCCCGGAGAGACCCAGTACTTC. It yields the protein CAINLAGGPGETQYF. The chain links TRBV6-1 to TRBJ2-5, with TRBD2 matching 12 bases. The germline gives CDR1 MNHNS, CDR2 SASEGT. The CDR3 covers 15 residues. The ends lost 10 bases at V and 4 bases at J; junction bases unmatched: 10.

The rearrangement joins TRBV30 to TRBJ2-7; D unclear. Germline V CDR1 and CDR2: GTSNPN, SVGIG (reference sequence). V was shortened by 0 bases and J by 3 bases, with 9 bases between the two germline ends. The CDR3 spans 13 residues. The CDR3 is CAWSVSGVYEQYF. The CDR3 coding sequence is TGTGCCTGGAGTGTATCCGGTGTCTACGAGCAGTACTTC. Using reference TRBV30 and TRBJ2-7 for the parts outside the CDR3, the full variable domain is SQTIHQWPATLVQPVGSPLSLECTVEGTSNPNLYWYRQAAGRGLQLLFYSVGIGQISSEVPQNLSASRPQDRQFILSSKKLLLSDSGFYLCAWSVSGVYEQYFGPGTRLTVT.

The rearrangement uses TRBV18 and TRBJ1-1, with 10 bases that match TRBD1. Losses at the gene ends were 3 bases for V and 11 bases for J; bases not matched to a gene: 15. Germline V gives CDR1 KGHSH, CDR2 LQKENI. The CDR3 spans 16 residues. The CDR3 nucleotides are TGTGCCAGCTCACCCTCAAACCGGGACAGGGGCCTTATGGCTTTCTTT. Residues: CASSPSNRDRGLMAFF. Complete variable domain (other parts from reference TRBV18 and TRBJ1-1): NAGVMQNPRHLVRRRGQEARLRCSPMKGHSHVYWYRQLPEEGLKFMVYLQKENIIDESGMPKERFSAEFPKEGPSILRIQQVVRGDSAAYFCASSPSNRDRGLMAFFGQGTRLTVV.

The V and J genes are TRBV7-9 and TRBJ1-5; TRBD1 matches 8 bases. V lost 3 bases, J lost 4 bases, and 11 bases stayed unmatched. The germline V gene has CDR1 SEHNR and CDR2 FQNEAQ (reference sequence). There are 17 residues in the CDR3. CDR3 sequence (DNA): TGTGCCAGCAGCTTGGGGGCTCGACAGGGGATGAATCAGCCCCAGCATTTT. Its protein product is CASSLGARQGMNQPQHF.

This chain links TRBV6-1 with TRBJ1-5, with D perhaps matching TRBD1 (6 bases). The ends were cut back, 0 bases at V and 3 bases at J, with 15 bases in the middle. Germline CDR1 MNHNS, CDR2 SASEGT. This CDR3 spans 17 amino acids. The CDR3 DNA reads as TGTGCCAGCAGTGAAGCGCAAGGGACAATCATCAATCAGCCCCAGCATTTT. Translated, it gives CASSEAQGTIINQPQHF.

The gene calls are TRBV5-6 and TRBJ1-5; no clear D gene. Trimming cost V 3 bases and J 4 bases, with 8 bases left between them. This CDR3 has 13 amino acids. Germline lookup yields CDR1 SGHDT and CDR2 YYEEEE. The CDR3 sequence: CASSYGRNQPQHF. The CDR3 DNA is TGTGCCAGCAGCTACGGGAGGAATCAGCCCCAGCATTTT.

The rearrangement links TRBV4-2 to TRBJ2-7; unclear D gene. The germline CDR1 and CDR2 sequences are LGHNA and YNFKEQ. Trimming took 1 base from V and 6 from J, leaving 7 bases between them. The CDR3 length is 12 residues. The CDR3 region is CASSQGGPEQYF. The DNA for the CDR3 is TGTGCCAGCAGCCAAGGAGGCCCCGAGCAGTACTTC.

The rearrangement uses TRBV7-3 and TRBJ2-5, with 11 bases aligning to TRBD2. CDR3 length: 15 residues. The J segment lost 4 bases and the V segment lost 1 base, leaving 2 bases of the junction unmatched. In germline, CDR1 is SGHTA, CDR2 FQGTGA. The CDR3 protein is CASSLNSGGVETQYF. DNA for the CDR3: TGTGCCAGCAGCTTAAATAGCGGGGGGGTAGAGACCCAGTACTTC.

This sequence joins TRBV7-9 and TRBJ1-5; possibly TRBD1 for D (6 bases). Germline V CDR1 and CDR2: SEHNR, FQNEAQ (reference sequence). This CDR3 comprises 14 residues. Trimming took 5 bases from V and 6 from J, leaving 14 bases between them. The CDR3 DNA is TGTGCCAGCAGCCAGGACAGTTTGGGTCAGCCCCAGCATTTT. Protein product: CASSQDSLGQPQHF.

The CDR3 loop is CASTTDYLGTDTQYF. The CDR3 region has the DNA TGTGCCAGTACCACGGACTACCTAGGCACAGATACGCAGTATTTT. This rearrangement joins TRBV19 to TRBJ2-3; D perhaps matches TRBD2 (6 bases). The V end was cut by 7 bases, the J end by 1 base, with 15 bases between. The germline CDR1 and CDR2 sequences are LNHDA and SQIVND (reference sequence). The CDR3 has 15 residues. Complete variable domain (other parts from reference TRBV19 and TRBJ2-3): DGGITQSPKYLFRKEGQNVTLSCEQNLNHDAMYWYRQDPGQGLRLIYYSQIVNDFQKGDIAEGYSVSREKKESFPLTVTSAQKNPTAFYLCASTTDYLGTDTQYFGPGTRLTVL.